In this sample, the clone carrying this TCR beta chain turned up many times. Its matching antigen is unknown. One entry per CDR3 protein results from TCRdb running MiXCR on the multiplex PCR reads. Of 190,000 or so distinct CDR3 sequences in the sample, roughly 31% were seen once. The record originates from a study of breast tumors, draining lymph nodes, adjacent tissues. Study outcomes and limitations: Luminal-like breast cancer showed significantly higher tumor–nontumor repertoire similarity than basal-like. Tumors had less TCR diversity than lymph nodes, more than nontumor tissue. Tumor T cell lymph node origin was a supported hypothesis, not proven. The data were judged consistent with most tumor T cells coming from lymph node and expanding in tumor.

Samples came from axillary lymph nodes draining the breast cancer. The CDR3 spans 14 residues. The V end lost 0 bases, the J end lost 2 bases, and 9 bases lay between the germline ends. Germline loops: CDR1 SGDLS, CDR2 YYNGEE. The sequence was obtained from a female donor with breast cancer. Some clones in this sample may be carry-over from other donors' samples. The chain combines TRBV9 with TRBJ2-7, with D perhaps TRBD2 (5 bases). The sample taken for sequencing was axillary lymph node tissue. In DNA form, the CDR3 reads TGTGCCAGCAGCGTAGGACTAACCACCTACGAGCAGTACTTC. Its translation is CASSVGLTTYEQYF. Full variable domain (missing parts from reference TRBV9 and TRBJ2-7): DSGVTQTPKHLITATGQRVTLRCSPRSGDLSVYWYQQSLDQGLQFLIQYYNGEERAKGNILERFSAQQFPDLHSELNLSSLELGDSALYFCASSVGLTTYEQYFGPGTRLTVT.